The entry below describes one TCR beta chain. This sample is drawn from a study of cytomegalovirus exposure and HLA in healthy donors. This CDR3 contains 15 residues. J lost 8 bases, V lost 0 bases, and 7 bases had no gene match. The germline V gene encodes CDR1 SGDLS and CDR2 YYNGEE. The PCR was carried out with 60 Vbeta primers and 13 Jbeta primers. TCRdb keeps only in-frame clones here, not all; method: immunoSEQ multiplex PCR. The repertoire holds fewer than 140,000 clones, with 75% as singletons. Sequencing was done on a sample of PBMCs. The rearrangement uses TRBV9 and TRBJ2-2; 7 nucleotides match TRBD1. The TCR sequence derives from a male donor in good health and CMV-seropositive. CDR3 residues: CASSVVDREAGELFF. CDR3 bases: TGTGCCAGCAGCGTAGTAGACAGGGAAGCAGGGGAGCTGTTTTTT.